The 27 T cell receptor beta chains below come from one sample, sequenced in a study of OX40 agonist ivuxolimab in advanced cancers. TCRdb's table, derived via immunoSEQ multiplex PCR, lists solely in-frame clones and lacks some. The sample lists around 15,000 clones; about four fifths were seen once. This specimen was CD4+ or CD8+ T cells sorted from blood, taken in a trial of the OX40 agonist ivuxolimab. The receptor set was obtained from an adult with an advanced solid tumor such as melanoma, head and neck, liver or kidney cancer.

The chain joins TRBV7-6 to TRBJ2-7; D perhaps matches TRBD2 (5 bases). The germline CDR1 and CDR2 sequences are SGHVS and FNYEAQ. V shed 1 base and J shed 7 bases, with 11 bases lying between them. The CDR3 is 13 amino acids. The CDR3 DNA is TGTGCCAGCAGCTTAGAGGGAGCGGTGGAGCAGTACTTC. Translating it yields CASSLEGAVEQYF.

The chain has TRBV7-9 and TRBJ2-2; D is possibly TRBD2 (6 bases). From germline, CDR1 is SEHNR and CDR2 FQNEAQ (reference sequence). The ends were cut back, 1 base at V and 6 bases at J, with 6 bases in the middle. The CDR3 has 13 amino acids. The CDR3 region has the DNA TGTGCCAGCAGCTTAGGGAGGGCCGGGGAGCTGTTTTTT. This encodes CASSLGRAGELFF.

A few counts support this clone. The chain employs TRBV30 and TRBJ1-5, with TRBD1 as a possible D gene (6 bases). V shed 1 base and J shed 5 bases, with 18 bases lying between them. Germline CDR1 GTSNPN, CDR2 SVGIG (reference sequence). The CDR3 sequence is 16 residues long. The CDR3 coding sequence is TGTGCCTGGAGTGCTGGCCCTTTACAGGGCTATCAGCCCCAGCATTTT. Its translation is CAWSAGPLQGYQPQHF.

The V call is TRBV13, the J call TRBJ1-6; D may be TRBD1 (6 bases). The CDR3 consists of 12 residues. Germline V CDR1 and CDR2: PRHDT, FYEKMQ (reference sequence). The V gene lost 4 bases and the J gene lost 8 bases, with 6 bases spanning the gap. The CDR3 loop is CASSSGDSPLHF. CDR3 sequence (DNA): TGTGCCAGCAGCTCAGGGGATTCACCCCTCCACTTT.

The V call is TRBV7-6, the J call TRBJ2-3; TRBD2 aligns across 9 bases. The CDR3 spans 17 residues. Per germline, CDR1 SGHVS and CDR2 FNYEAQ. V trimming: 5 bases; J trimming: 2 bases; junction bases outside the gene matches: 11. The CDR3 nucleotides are TGTGCCAGCAGCCCTCGCCTGACTAGCGGATACACAGATACGCAGTATTTT. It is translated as CASSPRLTSGYTDTQYF. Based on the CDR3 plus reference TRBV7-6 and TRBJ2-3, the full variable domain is GAGVSQSPRYKVTKRGQDVALRCDPISGHVSLYWYRQALGQGPEFLTYFNYEAQQDKSGLPNDRFSAERPEGSISTLTIQRTEQRDSAMYRCASSPRLTSGYTDTQYFGPGTRLTVL.

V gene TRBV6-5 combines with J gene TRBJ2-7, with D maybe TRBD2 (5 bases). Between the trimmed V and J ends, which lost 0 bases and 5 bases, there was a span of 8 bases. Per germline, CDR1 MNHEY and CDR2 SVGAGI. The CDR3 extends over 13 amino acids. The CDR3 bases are TGTGCCAGCAGTTACTCAGAGGGTCACGAGCAGTACTTC. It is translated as CASSYSEGHEQYF.

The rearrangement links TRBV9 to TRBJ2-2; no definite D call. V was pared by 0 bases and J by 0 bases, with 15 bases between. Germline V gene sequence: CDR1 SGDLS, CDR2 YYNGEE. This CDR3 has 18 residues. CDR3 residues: CASSVGAEVIPNTGELFF. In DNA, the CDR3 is TGTGCCAGCAGCGTAGGGGCAGAAGTAATACCGAACACCGGGGAGCTGTTTTTT.

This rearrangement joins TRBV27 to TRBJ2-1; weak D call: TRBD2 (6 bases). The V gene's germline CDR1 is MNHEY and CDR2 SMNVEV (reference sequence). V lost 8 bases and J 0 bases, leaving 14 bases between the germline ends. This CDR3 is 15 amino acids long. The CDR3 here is CASAPGGISYNEQFF. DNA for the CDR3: TGTGCCAGCGCCCCCGGGGGAATCTCCTACAATGAGCAGTTCTTC.

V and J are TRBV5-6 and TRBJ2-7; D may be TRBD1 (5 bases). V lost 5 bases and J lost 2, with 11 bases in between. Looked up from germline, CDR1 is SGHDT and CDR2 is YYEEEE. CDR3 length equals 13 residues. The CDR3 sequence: CASSTDIPYEQYF. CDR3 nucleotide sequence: TGTGCCAGCAGTACGGACATCCCCTACGAGCAGTACTTC.

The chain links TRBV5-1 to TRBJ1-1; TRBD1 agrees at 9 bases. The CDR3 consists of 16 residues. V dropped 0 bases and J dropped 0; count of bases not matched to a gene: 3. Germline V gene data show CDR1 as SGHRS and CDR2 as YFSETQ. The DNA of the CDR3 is TGCGCCAGCAGCTTGGACAGGGGGCAGCTGAACACTGAAGCTTTCTTT. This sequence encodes CASSLDRGQLNTEAFF.

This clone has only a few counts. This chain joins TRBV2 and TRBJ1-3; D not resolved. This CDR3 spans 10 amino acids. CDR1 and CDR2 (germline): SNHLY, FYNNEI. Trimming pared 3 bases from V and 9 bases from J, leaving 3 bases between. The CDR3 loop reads CASSEVTIYF. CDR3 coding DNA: TGTGCCAGCAGTGAGGTCACCATATATTTT. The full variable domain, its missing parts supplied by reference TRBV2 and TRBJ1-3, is EPEVTQTPSHQVTQMGQEVILRCVPISNHLYFYWYRQILGQKVEFLVSFYNNEISEKSEIFDDQFSVERPDGSNFTLKIRSTKLEDSAMYFCASSEVTIYFGEGSWLTVV.

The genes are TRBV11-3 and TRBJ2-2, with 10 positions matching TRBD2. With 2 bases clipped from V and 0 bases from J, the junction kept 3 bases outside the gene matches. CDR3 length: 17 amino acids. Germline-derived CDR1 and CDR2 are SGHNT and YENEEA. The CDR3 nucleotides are TGTGCCAGCAGCTTAAGAGGACTAGCGGCGAACACCGGGGAGCTGTTTTTT. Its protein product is CASSLRGLAANTGELFF.

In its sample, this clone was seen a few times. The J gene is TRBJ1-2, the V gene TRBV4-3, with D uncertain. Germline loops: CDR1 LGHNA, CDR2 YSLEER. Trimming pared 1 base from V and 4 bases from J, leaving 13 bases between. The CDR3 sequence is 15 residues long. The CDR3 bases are TGCGCCAGCAGCCAAGGTACAAAGGTGCTCTATGGCTACACCTTC. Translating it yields CASSQGTKVLYGYTF.

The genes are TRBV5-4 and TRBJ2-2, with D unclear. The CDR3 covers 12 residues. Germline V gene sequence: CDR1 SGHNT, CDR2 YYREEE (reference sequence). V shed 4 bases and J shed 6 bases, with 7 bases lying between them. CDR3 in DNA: TGTGCCAGCAGCCCTGAATCCGGGGAGCTGTTTTTT. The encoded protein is CASSPESGELFF.

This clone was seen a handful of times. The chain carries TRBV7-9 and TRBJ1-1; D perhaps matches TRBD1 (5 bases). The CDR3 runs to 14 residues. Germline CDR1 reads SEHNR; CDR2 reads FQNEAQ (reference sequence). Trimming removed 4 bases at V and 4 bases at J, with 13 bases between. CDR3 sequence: CASSYPGGVTEAFF. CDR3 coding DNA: TGTGCCAGCAGCTACCCGGGGGGGGTCACTGAAGCTTTCTTT.

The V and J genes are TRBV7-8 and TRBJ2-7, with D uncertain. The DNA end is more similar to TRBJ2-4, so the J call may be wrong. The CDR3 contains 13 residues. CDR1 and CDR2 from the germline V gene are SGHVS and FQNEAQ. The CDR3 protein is CASSSGSGAIQYF. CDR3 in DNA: TGTGCCAGCAGCTCCGGGTCGGGCGCCATTCAGTACTTC.

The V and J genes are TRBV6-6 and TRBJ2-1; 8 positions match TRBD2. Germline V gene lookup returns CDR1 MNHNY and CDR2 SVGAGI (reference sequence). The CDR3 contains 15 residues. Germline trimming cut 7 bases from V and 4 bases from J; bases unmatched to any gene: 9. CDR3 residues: CASTPGRGDYNEQFF. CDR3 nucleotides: TGTGCCAGCACCCCAGGGCGGGGGGATTACAATGAGCAGTTCTTC.

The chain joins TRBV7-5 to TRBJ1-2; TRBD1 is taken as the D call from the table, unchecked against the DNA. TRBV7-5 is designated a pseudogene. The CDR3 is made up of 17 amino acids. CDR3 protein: CARSLGAQHRSNYGYTF. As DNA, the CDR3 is TGTGCCAGAAGCTTAGGGGCACAGCACCGTTCTAACTATGGCTACACCTTC.

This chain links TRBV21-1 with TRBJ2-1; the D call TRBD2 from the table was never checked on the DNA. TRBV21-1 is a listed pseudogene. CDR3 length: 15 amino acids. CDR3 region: CASSKPEAVSNEQFF. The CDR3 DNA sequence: TGTGCCAGCAGCAAACCCGAGGCCGTGTCCAATGAGCAGTTCTTC.

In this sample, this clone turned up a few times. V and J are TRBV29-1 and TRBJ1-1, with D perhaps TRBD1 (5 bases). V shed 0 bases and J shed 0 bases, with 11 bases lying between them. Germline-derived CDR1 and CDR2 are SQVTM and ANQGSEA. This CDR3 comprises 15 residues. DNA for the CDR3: TGCAGCGTTGAAGATCACCAGGGTATGAACACTGAAGCTTTCTTT. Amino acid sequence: CSVEDHQGMNTEAFF. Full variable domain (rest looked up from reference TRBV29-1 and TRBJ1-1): SAVISQKPSRDICQRGTSLTIQCQVDSQVTMMFWYRQQPGQSLTLIATANQGSEATYESGFVIDKFPISRPNLTFSTLTVSNMSPEDSSIYLCSVEDHQGMNTEAFFGQGTRLTVV.

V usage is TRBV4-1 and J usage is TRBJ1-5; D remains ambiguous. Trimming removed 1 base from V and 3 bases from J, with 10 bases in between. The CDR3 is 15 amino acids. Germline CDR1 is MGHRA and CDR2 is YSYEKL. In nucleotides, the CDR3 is TGCGCCAGCAGCCAAGGCCAGATCTCCAATCAGCCCCAGCATTTT. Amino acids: CASSQGQISNQPQHF.

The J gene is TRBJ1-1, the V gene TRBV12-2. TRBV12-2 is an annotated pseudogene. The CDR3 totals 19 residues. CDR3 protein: CASRSRRGRLPASNTEAFF. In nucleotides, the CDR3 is TGTGCAAGTCGCTCCCGGCGGGGACGGCTCCCAGCCTCTAACACTGAAGCTTTCTTT.

Written as DNA, the CDR3 is TGTGCCAGCAGCCCGGGGACAGGGGGATACAATGAGCAGTTCTTC. Translating gives CASSPGTGGYNEQFF. The rearrangement joins TRBV4-2 to TRBJ2-1; 11 bases agree with TRBD1. V lost 4 bases and J lost 4; bases outside the gene matches: 3. The germline CDR1 and CDR2 sequences are LGHNA and YNFKEQ. This CDR3 is built from 15 residues.

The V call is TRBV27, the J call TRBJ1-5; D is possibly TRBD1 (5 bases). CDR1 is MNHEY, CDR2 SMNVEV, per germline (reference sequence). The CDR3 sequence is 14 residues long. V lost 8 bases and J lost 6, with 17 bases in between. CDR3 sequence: CASCLQGGSQPQHF. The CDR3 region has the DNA TGTGCCAGCTGCCTTCAGGGTGGAAGTCAGCCCCAGCATTTT.

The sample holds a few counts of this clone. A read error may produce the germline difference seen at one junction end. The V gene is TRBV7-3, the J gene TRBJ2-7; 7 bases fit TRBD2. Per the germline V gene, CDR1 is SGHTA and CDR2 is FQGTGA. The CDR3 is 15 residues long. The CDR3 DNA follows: TGTGCCAGCAGCATAACCACGGGGGGAATCCACGAGCAGTACTTC. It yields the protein CASSITTGGIHEQYF.

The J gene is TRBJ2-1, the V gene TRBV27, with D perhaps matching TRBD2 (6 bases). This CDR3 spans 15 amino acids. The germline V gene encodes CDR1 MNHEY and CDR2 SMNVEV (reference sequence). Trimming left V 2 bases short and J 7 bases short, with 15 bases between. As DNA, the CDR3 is TGTGCCAGCAGTTTAGTAGCGGCCCTGGGGAATGAGCAGTTCTTC. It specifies CASSLVAALGNEQFF.

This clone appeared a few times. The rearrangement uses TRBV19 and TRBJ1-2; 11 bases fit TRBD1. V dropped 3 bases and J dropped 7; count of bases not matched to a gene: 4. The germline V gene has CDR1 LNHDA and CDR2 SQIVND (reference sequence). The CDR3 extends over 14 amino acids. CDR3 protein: CASSMDRGLLGYTF. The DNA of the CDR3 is TGTGCCAGTAGTATGGACAGGGGGCTTCTTGGCTACACCTTC. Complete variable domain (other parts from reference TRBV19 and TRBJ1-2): DGGITQSPKYLFRKEGQNVTLSCEQNLNHDAMYWYRQDPGQGLRLIYYSQIVNDFQKGDIAEGYSVSREKKESFPLTVTSAQKNPTAFYLCASSMDRGLLGYTFGSGTRLTVV.